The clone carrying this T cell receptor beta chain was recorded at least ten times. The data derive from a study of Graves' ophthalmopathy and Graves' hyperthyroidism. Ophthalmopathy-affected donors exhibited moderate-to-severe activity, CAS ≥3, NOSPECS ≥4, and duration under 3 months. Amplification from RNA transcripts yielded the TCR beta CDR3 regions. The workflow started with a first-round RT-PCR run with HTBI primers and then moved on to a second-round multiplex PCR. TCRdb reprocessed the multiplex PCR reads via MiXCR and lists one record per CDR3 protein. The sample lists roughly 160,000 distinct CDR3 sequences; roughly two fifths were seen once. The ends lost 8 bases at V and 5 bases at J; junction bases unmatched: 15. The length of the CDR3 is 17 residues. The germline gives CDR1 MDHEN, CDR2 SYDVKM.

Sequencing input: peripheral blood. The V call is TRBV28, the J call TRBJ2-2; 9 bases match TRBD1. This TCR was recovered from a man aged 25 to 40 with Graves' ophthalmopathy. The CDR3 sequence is CASVYRAGTGSTGELFF. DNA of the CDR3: TGTGCCAGCGTTTACAGAGCCGGGACAGGGAGTACCGGGGAGCTGTTTTTT.